One and the same sample provided the 17 T cell receptor beta chains below, sequenced in a study of OX40 agonist ivuxolimab in advanced cancers. The data were produced by immunoSEQ multiplex PCR, yet TCRdb's version contains in-frame clones alone and is incomplete. The sample yields 65,000 to 90,000 clones, approximately 90% seen once. Specimen: CD4+ or CD8+ T cells sorted from blood, collected in a trial of the OX40 agonist ivuxolimab. The receptors here all came from an adult with an advanced solid tumor such as melanoma, head and neck, liver or kidney cancer.

In DNA form, the CDR3 reads TGTGCCAGCAGCCCGGGTGTTCAAGAGACCCAGTACTTC. This codes for CASSPGVQETQYF. The chain is built from TRBV7-9 and TRBJ2-5; no clear D. V lost 5 bases and J lost 2, with 9 bases in between. The length of the CDR3 is 13 residues. CDR1 and CDR2 from the germline V gene are SEHNR and FQNEAQ (reference sequence).

V and J are TRBV10-3 and TRBJ2-7; 8 bases are a match to TRBD1. CDR1 and CDR2 (germline): ENHRY, SYGVKD. The CDR3 length is 17 residues. V lost 10 bases, J lost 0 bases, and 17 bases stayed unmatched. In DNA form, the CDR3 reads TGTGCCACCTTTCAGGGGGCAGGAACTGGCAGCTCCTACGAGCAGTACTTC. Its translation: CATFQGAGTGSSYEQYF.

This chain uses TRBV30 with TRBJ1-2, with 9 bases that match TRBD1. Germline trimming cut 0 bases from V and 4 bases from J; bases unmatched to any gene: 3. The length of the CDR3 is 14 residues. Per germline, CDR1 GTSNPN and CDR2 SVGIG (reference sequence). In nucleotides, the CDR3 is TGTGCCTGGAGTGTACAGGGGGCGAGCTATGGCTACACCTTC. It specifies CAWSVQGASYGYTF. The whole variable domain, filled in from reference TRBV30 and TRBJ1-2, reads SQTIHQWPATLVQPVGSPLSLECTVEGTSNPNLYWYRQAAGRGLQLLFYSVGIGQISSEVPQNLSASRPQDRQFILSSKKLLLSDSGFYLCAWSVQGASYGYTFGSGTRLTVV.

V gene TRBV28 combines with J gene TRBJ2-7; TRBD1 is a possible D gene (5 bases). The CDR3 is 13 amino acids. V lost 2 bases and J 6 bases, leaving 11 bases between the germline ends. The V gene's germline CDR1 is MDHEN and CDR2 SYDVKM. This CDR3 is CASSLDPGREQYF. CDR3 DNA sequence: TGTGCCAGCAGTTTAGACCCAGGGCGCGAGCAGTACTTC. Based on the CDR3 plus reference TRBV28 and TRBJ2-7, the full variable domain is DVKVTQSSRYLVKRTGEKVFLECVQDMDHENMFWYRQDPGLGLRLIYFSYDVKMKEKGDIPEGYSVSREKKERFSLILESASTNQTSMYLCASSLDPGREQYFGPGTRLTVT.

This clone was recorded once. The chain combines TRBV28 with TRBJ1-1; 10 bases fit TRBD1. The CDR3 has 15 amino acids. The junction had 5 bases not matched to a gene; V was cut back by 6 bases and J by 1 base. Germline V lookup: CDR1 MDHEN, CDR2 SYDVKM. Written as DNA, the CDR3 is TGTGCCAGCAGCGGACAGGGGGTCACGAACACTGAAGCTTTCTTT. Protein sequence: CASSGQGVTNTEAFF.

The V and J genes are TRBV7-9 and TRBJ2-1; D possibly uses TRBD1 or TRBD2 (5 bases each). Trimming shortened V by 1 base and J by 3 bases, and 16 bases separated the two germline ends. CDR1 SEHNR and CDR2 FQNEAQ come from the germline V gene (reference sequence). CDR3 length equals 17 residues. The CDR3 region has the DNA TGTGCCAGCAGCTTAGGGGGGTCCAGGACCATCTACAATGAGCAGTTCTTC. It encodes CASSLGGSRTIYNEQFF.

The CDR3 region is CASSYKDGPYEQYF. In DNA, the CDR3 is TGTGCCAGCAGTTACAAGGACGGACCCTACGAGCAGTACTTC. J is TRBJ2-7 and V is TRBV6-6, with unresolved D. This CDR3 region has 14 residues. Trimming cost V 2 bases and J 2 bases, with 10 bases left between them. Germline V gene data show CDR1 as MNHNY and CDR2 as SVGAGI (reference sequence).

The V and J genes are TRBV4-3 and TRBJ2-5, with 9 bases that match TRBD2. This CDR3 is built from 16 residues. The J segment lost 5 bases and the V segment lost 0 bases, leaving 7 bases of the junction unmatched. The germline V gene encodes CDR1 LGHNA and CDR2 YSLEER. CDR3 protein: CASSQEAGGAAETQYF. In nucleotides, the CDR3 is TGCGCCAGCAGCCAAGAAGCGGGAGGAGCGGCGGAGACCCAGTACTTC.

The chain combines TRBV5-1 with TRBJ2-5, with TRBD1 as a possible D gene (6 bases). Germline V gives CDR1 SGHRS, CDR2 YFSETQ. This CDR3 contains 17 residues. Between the trimmed V and J ends, which lost 4 bases and 3 bases, there was a span of 22 bases. DNA for the CDR3: TGCGCCAGCAGCCTCATGCCGGCAGGGGCCGCGAAAGAGACCCAGTACTTC. Amino acid sequence: CASSLMPAGAAKETQYF.

The chain employs TRBV7-2 and TRBJ2-7; maybe TRBD2 (5 bases). CDR1 and CDR2 (germline): SGHTA, FQGNSA. Trimming took off 6 bases at V and 3 bases at J, with 18 bases between the two ends. The CDR3 runs 15 residues. The CDR3 spells CASRVGRGRSYEQYF. DNA for the CDR3: TGTGCCAGCAGGGTAGGCCGGGGAAGGAGCTACGAGCAGTACTTC.

This chain uses TRBV7-2 with TRBJ1-1, with D possibly being TRBD1 (6 bases). Per germline, CDR1 SGHTA and CDR2 FQGNSA. The CDR3 is 12 amino acids. Between the trimmed V and J ends, which lost 0 bases and 11 bases, there was a span of 10 bases. In DNA form, the CDR3 reads TGTGCCAGCAGCTTAGCGGGCAGGGGCGCTTTCTTT. Its protein product is CASSLAGRGAFF.

The genes are TRBV5-8 and TRBJ2-1; 11 bases agree with TRBD2. CDR1 is SGHTS, CDR2 YDEGEE, per germline. The CDR3 has 16 amino acids. Unmatched junction bases numbered 7, after V lost 4 bases and J lost 4 bases. The CDR3 is CASSNRLAGLYNEQFF. CDR3 nucleotides: TGTGCCAGCAGCAACAGACTAGCGGGACTATACAATGAGCAGTTCTTC.

This clone was picked up a small number of times. This sequence joins TRBV7-3 and TRBJ1-2; D not certain. Germline CDR1 and CDR2: SGHTA and FQGTGA. V was shortened by 3 bases and J by 14 bases, with 10 bases between the two germline ends. The CDR3 spans 10 residues. The CDR3 protein is CASSFQAQTF. In DNA, the CDR3 is TGTGCCAGCAGCTTCCAAGCCCAGACCTTC. The whole variable domain, filled in from reference TRBV7-3 and TRBJ1-2, reads GAGVSQTPSNKVTEKGKYVELRCDPISGHTALYWYRQSLGQGPEFLIYFQGTGAADDSGLPNDRFFAVRPEGSVSTLKIQRTERGDSAVYLCASSFQAQTFGSGTRLTVV.

This chain connects TRBV19 to TRBJ2-5; a possible D gene is TRBD1 (6 bases). Germline loops: CDR1 LNHDA, CDR2 SQIVND (reference sequence). V was trimmed by 4 bases and J by 2 bases, leaving 14 bases between them. This CDR3 comprises 15 residues. CDR3 protein: CASSRPGHIQETQYF. In DNA form, the CDR3 reads TGTGCCAGTAGTAGACCGGGACATATACAAGAGACCCAGTACTTC.

J is TRBJ1-5 and V is TRBV15; 7 nucleotides agree with TRBD1. This CDR3 is built from 16 residues. V gave up 5 bases and J gave up 3 bases; unmatched junction bases: 10. Germline V gene sequence: CDR1 LNHNV, CDR2 YYDKDF (reference sequence). The CDR3 DNA follows: TGTGCCACCAGCGGGTGGGGCAGGGGGAACAATCAGCCCCAGCATTTT. Its protein is CATSGWGRGNNQPQHF.

The V call is TRBV9, the J call TRBJ2-3, with a weak D call TRBD2 (6 bases). V lost 3 bases and J 2 bases, leaving 16 bases between the germline ends. The germline V gene encodes CDR1 SGDLS and CDR2 YYNGEE. The CDR3 is 16 residues long. The CDR3 is CASSDSLATITDTQYF. The CDR3 coding sequence is TGTGCCAGCAGCGATAGTCTAGCGACAATCACAGATACGCAGTATTTT.

This clone appeared once. The gene calls are TRBV5-4 and TRBJ2-3; 7 bases match TRBD2. V trimming: 4 bases; J trimming: 5 bases; junction bases outside the gene matches: 10. Germline V gene lookup returns CDR1 SGHNT and CDR2 YYREEE (reference sequence). The CDR3 is made up of 15 amino acids. CDR3 loop: CASSPPRGGQDTQYF. CDR3 in DNA: TGTGCCAGCAGCCCTCCAAGGGGAGGGCAAGATACGCAGTATTTT. Supplemented by reference TRBV5-4 and TRBJ2-3, the full variable domain reads ETGVTQSPTHLIKTRGQQVTLRCSSQSGHNTVSWYQQALGQGPQFIFQYYREEENGRGNFPPRFSGLQFPNYSSELNVNALELDDSALYLCASSPPRGGQDTQYFGPGTRLTVL.